The 32 T cell receptor beta chains listed next were all sequenced from one sample in a study of shared clonotypes between healthy human individuals. The assay was immunoSEQ multiplex PCR, and TCRdb's table has in-frame clones only and misses some. The sample contains 1,500,000 or so clones, approximately 98.5% of which appear only once. Sequencing input: naive CD4+ T cells sorted from blood. This sample's subset: CD45RA+ positively selected. The receptors derive from a man aged 25-45 years in good health.

As for this clone: The same CDR3 is also encoded by other DNA sequences in this sample. V is TRBV27 and J is TRBJ2-7; tentative D call: TRBD1 (5 bases). Germline V CDR1 and CDR2: MNHEY, SMNVEV (reference sequence). The length of the CDR3 is 14 residues. The V end was cut by 2 bases, the J end by 0 bases, with 8 bases between. The CDR3 nucleotides are TGTGCCAGCAGTTTAACAGGTCCCTCCTACGAGCAGTACTTC. Its translation is CASSLTGPSYEQYF.

The CDR3 region has the DNA TGTGCCAGCAGCTCGACTAAAGGGGGACGAATGACAGGTCCGCCCCAGCATTTT. This translates into CASSSTKGGRMTGPPQHF. V and J are TRBV5-6 and TRBJ1-5, with a tentative D call TRBD1 (6 bases). Trimming stripped 3 bases from V and 9 bases from J, with 28 bases between. Germline assignment: CDR1 SGHDT and CDR2 YYEEEE. CDR3 length equals 18 residues.

This chain links TRBV2 with TRBJ1-3; D perhaps matches TRBD1 (5 bases). Germline V gene lookup returns CDR1 SNHLY and CDR2 FYNNEI. The CDR3 runs to 15 residues. Trimming pared 5 bases from V and 0 bases from J, leaving 11 bases between. DNA for the CDR3: TGTGCCAGCAGTTCCGACAGCTCCTCTGGAAACACCATATATTTT. Translation gives CASSSDSSSGNTIYF.

This clone was observed a single time. The J gene is TRBJ2-3, the V gene TRBV7-2; 11 bases match TRBD2. The CDR3 runs to 14 residues. Germline V gene sequence: CDR1 SGHTA, CDR2 FQGNSA. The V and J ends lost 3 bases and 5 bases, in that order; junction bases with no gene match: 1. CDR3 sequence (DNA): TGTGCCAGCAGCTTCGGACTAGCGGGAGATACGCAGTATTTT. Protein sequence: CASSFGLAGDTQYF.

The CDR3 spells CASSGFNSGRTDTQYF. CDR3 DNA sequence: TGTGCCAGCAGCGGATTCAATAGCGGGAGAACAGATACGCAGTATTTT. This sequence joins TRBV11-2 and TRBJ2-3; 9 bases are shared with TRBD2. J was trimmed by 3 bases and V by 5 bases; bases with no gene match: 9. Germline-derived CDR1 and CDR2 are SGHAT and FQNNGV. This CDR3 comprises 16 residues.

Points on this clone: The sample carries other DNA sequences with the same CDR3. The genes are TRBV7-2 and TRBJ1-1; D not resolved. The length of the CDR3 is 13 residues. Germline V gene sequence: CDR1 SGHTA, CDR2 FQGNSA. Trimming stripped 4 bases from V and 1 base from J, with 7 bases between. The CDR3 region has the DNA TGTGCCAGCAGCTCCCAAGGGAACACTGAAGCTTTCTTT. Residues: CASSSQGNTEAFF.

The chain joins TRBV10-3 to TRBJ2-3; 7 nucleotides match TRBD1. The CDR3 has 14 amino acids. Germline CDR1 and CDR2: ENHRY and SYGVKD. The trim removed 7 bases at V and 4 bases at J, leaving 8 bases unmatched. In nucleotides, the CDR3 is TGTGCCATCAAGGCGACCCAGGGGGCAGATACGCAGTATTTT. It translates to CAIKATQGADTQYF.

J is TRBJ1-2 and V is TRBV4-1; no clear D gene. The CDR3 is 14 residues long. Germline lookup yields CDR1 MGHRA and CDR2 YSYEKL. Trimming removed 1 base from V and 1 base from J, with 7 bases in between. The CDR3 DNA is TGCGCCAGCAGCCAAGGGGTTGATAACTATGGCTACACCTTC. This sequence encodes CASSQGVDNYGYTF.

The chain combines TRBV7-2 with TRBJ2-1; no definite D call. The CDR3 contains 17 residues. The germline gives CDR1 SGHTA, CDR2 FQGNSA. V lost 3 bases, J lost 2 bases, and 17 bases lay in between. As DNA, the CDR3 is TGTGCCAGCAGCTTGGCCGCCGCTGTGGCGCCCTACAATGAGCAGTTCTTC. This translates into CASSLAAAVAPYNEQFF.

V gene TRBV28 combines with J gene TRBJ2-3; TRBD2 matches 9 bases. J lost 1 base, V lost 3 bases, and 11 bases had no gene match. Germline V gene lookup returns CDR1 MDHEN and CDR2 SYDVKM. This CDR3 has 18 residues. CDR3 sequence reads: CASSFGLAGRRGTDTQYF. The CDR3 DNA reads TGTGCCAGCAGTTTTGGCCTAGCGGGGAGGCGGGGCACAGATACGCAGTATTTT.

This chain joins TRBV15 and TRBJ2-1; TRBD2 aligns across 7 bases. Germline assignment: CDR1 LNHNV and CDR2 YYDKDF (reference sequence). V dropped 1 base and J dropped 0; count of bases not matched to a gene: 9. This CDR3 has 18 residues. CDR3 protein: CATSRGGPRLASYNEQFF. The CDR3, as DNA: TGTGCCACCAGCAGAGGGGGACCTCGACTAGCCTCCTACAATGAGCAGTTCTTC.

The genes are TRBV5-1 and TRBJ2-1, with 7 positions matching TRBD2. Germline V gives CDR1 SGHRS, CDR2 YFSETQ. This CDR3 is built from 15 residues. V shed 4 bases and J 6 bases; nucleotides not matched to a gene: 10. CDR3 protein: CASSRIAGPSNEQFF. For the CDR3, the DNA is TGCGCCAGCAGCCGCATAGCGGGTCCGTCCAATGAGCAGTTCTTC.

The chain joins TRBV28 to TRBJ2-7; TRBD1 matches at 7 bases. The CDR3 spans 16 residues. Germline V lookup: CDR1 MDHEN, CDR2 SYDVKM. The V gene end was trimmed by 4 bases and the J gene end by 4 bases; junction bases not matched to a gene: 13. The CDR3 coding sequence is TGTGCCAGCAGTTCTAACCGGGGACAGACTCTTTACGAGCAGTACTTC. It specifies CASSSNRGQTLYEQYF.

This chain connects TRBV28 to TRBJ2-7; D perhaps matches TRBD1 (5 bases). Trimming cost V 6 bases and J 2 bases, with 17 bases left between them. In germline, CDR1 is MDHEN, CDR2 SYDVKM. This CDR3 is built from 15 residues. CDR3 DNA sequence: TGTGCCAGCAGCCAGACAGAATGGGTGACCTACGAGCAGTACTTC. It translates to CASSQTEWVTYEQYF.

This rearrangement joins TRBV5-4 to TRBJ1-3; 7 bases map to TRBD1. The germline CDR1 and CDR2 sequences are SGHNT and YYREEE (reference sequence). J was trimmed by 0 bases and V by 7 bases; bases with no gene match: 4. This CDR3 contains 14 residues. The CDR3: CASSGGSSGNTIYF. The CDR3 region has the DNA TGTGCCAGCTCAGGGGGAAGCTCTGGAAACACCATATATTTT. Together with reference TRBV5-4 and TRBJ1-3, the CDR3 gives the full variable domain: ETGVTQSPTHLIKTRGQQVTLRCSSQSGHNTVSWYQQALGQGPQFIFQYYREEENGRGNFPPRFSGLQFPNYSSELNVNALELDDSALYLCASSGGSSGNTIYFGEGSWLTVV.

This chain uses TRBV5-1 with TRBJ2-2; D is perhaps TRBD1 (6 bases). The germline V gene has CDR1 SGHRS and CDR2 YFSETQ. The CDR3 runs 15 residues. Trimming took off 4 bases at V and 3 bases at J, with 13 bases between the two ends. Written as DNA, the CDR3 is TGCGCCAGCAGCGACCGGGACACATACACCGGGGAGCTGTTTTTT. It encodes CASSDRDTYTGELFF.

This chain uses TRBV6-1 with TRBJ2-7, with D unclear. The CDR3 contains 14 residues. Trimming cost V 2 bases and J 3 bases, with 11 bases left between them. Germline lookup yields CDR1 MNHNS and CDR2 SASEGT. CDR3: CASSEQIANYEQYF. CDR3 nucleotides: TGTGCCAGCAGTGAACAGATAGCCAACTACGAGCAGTACTTC.

The chain uses TRBV29-1 and TRBJ2-2; the D gene is possibly TRBD2 (5 bases). CDR3 size: 13 residues. The V end lost 0 bases, the J end lost 3 bases, and 5 bases lay between the germline ends. Germline V gene data show CDR1 as SQVTM and CDR2 as ANQGSEA. In nucleotides, the CDR3 is TGCAGCGTTGAAGAGAGGGACACCGGGGAGCTGTTTTTT. Its protein is CSVEERDTGELFF.

The chain carries TRBV11-2 and TRBJ2-1; 10 bases match TRBD2. There are 16 residues in the CDR3. Germline trimming cut 0 bases from V and 4 bases from J; bases unmatched to any gene: 3. The germline V gene encodes CDR1 SGHAT and CDR2 FQNNGV. CDR3 in amino acids: CASSLDRTSGYNEQFF. The DNA of the CDR3 is TGTGCCAGCAGCTTAGATAGGACTAGCGGTTACAATGAGCAGTTCTTC.

Worth noting for this clone: This sample includes further DNA sequences coding for the same CDR3. V gene TRBV5-1 combines with J gene TRBJ2-3, with no clear D. Germline V CDR1 and CDR2: SGHRS, YFSETQ. The CDR3 sequence is 13 residues long. Between the trimmed V and J ends, which lost 0 bases and 4 bases, there was a span of 6 bases. The CDR3 region has the DNA TGCGCCAGCAGCTTGGTCCCGGCAGATACGCAGTATTTT. It encodes CASSLVPADTQYF.

The chain combines TRBV5-1 with TRBJ2-7, with TRBD1 matching over 9 bases. CDR3 length: 17 residues. Germline V gene data show CDR1 as SGHRS and CDR2 as YFSETQ. J lost 4 bases, V lost 4 bases, and 15 bases had no gene match. This CDR3 reads CASSVGQGSPGGYEQYF. The CDR3 DNA is TGCGCCAGCAGCGTGGGACAGGGATCACCAGGGGGGTACGAGCAGTACTTC.

The chain links TRBV14 to TRBJ2-1; no reliable D call. The CDR3 totals 11 residues. The germline V gene has CDR1 SGHDN and CDR2 FVKESK. V lost 2 bases to trimming and J lost 9 bases, with 5 bases between them. The CDR3 DNA is TGTGCCAGCAGCCAACGGCGTGAGCAGTTCTTC. Its protein product is CASSQRREQFF.

The V gene is TRBV7-9, the J gene TRBJ2-7; 8 nucleotides agree with TRBD2. Germline CDR1 SEHNR, CDR2 FQNEAQ (reference sequence). Trimming took 7 bases from V and 4 from J; bases not matched to a gene: 15. The CDR3 is made up of 16 amino acids. The chain's CDR3 is CASTDESGSVSYEQYF. The CDR3 nucleotides are TGTGCCAGCACCGATGAGAGCGGGAGTGTCTCTTACGAGCAGTACTTC.

The rearrangement joins TRBV30 to TRBJ2-7; 8 positions match TRBD1. Trimming took 3 bases from V and 2 from J; bases not matched to a gene: 6. The CDR3 consists of 14 residues. Per the germline V gene, CDR1 is GTSNPN and CDR2 is SVGIG (reference sequence). CDR3 loop: CAWSRQGYPYEQYF. DNA for the CDR3: TGTGCCTGGAGCCGACAGGGGTACCCCTACGAGCAGTACTTC.

The rearrangement links TRBV6-1 to TRBJ2-7, with a tentative D call TRBD1 (6 bases). V dropped 4 bases and J dropped 9 bases, with 22 bases sitting between them. The germline CDR1 and CDR2 sequences are MNHNS and SASEGT. This CDR3 comprises 15 residues. The CDR3 sequence: CASSAPQGYSGVQYF. CDR3 nucleotide sequence: TGTGCCAGCAGTGCCCCACAGGGTTACAGTGGTGTGCAGTACTTC.

This chain uses TRBV7-2 with TRBJ2-7, with TRBD2 matching 12 bases. The germline V gene encodes CDR1 SGHTA and CDR2 FQGNSA. The CDR3 extends over 18 amino acids. J was trimmed by 4 bases and V by 1 base; bases with no gene match: 11. The DNA for the CDR3 is TGTGCCAGCAGCTTAGAAAGTCTAGCGGGAGGGCGTTTGTACGAGCAGTACTTC. Translation gives CASSLESLAGGRLYEQYF.

The V call is TRBV7-9, the J call TRBJ2-3; D is tentatively TRBD1 or TRBD2 (6 bases each). The V gene's germline CDR1 is SEHNR and CDR2 FQNEAQ (reference sequence). V was clipped by 5 bases and J by 0 bases, with 15 bases between them. The CDR3 contains 16 residues. The CDR3, as DNA: TGTGCCAGCAGCCCCAGGGGAGGACGGAGCACAGATACGCAGTATTTT. Its translation: CASSPRGGRSTDTQYF.

This chain uses TRBV10-3 with TRBJ1-1, with D possibly being TRBD1 (5 bases). The germline CDR1 and CDR2 sequences are ENHRY and SYGVKD. This CDR3 has 14 amino acids. V was cut by 8 bases and J by 3 bases, with 16 bases left in between. Here the CDR3 DNA reads TGTGCCATCGGGTCAGCTATACAGGACACTGAAGCTTTCTTT. Encoded protein: CAIGSAIQDTEAFF.

This chain connects TRBV5-1 to TRBJ2-1; weak D call: TRBD2 (6 bases). V lost 4 bases and J 0 bases, leaving 11 bases between the germline ends. CDR3 length: 15 residues. The V gene's germline CDR1 is SGHRS and CDR2 YFSETQ. For the CDR3, the DNA is TGCGCCAGCAGCAGTACTAGCTTCTCCTACAATGAGCAGTTCTTC. Encoded protein: CASSSTSFSYNEQFF.

This sequence joins TRBV10-3 and TRBJ1-5; 7 nucleotides line up with TRBD1. This CDR3 has 17 residues. Germline V lookup: CDR1 ENHRY, CDR2 SYGVKD. V dropped 8 bases and J dropped 4; count of bases not matched to a gene: 17. Here the CDR3 reads CAIGEAIRQGRNQPQHF. The CDR3 coding sequence is TGTGCCATCGGGGAGGCTATTCGACAGGGAAGGAATCAGCCCCAGCATTTT.

This clone was detected once. The gene calls are TRBV7-8 and TRBJ2-7, with 8 bases matching TRBD2. J was trimmed by 2 bases and V by 1 base; bases with no gene match: 16. Germline assignment: CDR1 SGHVS and CDR2 FQNEAQ. CDR3 length equals 19 residues. This chain's CDR3 is CASSLVTLMTSVQTYEQYF. Here the CDR3 DNA reads TGTGCCAGCAGCTTAGTTACCCTGATGACTAGCGTACAGACCTACGAGCAGTACTTC.

The chain uses TRBV7-9 and TRBJ2-3; no reliable D call. V was cut by 3 bases and J by 2 bases, with 12 bases left in between. From germline, CDR1 is SEHNR and CDR2 FQNEAQ (reference sequence). This CDR3 is built from 15 residues. The CDR3 DNA reads TGTGCCAGCAGCTTGCTGGGTCTCGACACAGATACGCAGTATTTT. Protein sequence: CASSLLGLDTDTQYF.